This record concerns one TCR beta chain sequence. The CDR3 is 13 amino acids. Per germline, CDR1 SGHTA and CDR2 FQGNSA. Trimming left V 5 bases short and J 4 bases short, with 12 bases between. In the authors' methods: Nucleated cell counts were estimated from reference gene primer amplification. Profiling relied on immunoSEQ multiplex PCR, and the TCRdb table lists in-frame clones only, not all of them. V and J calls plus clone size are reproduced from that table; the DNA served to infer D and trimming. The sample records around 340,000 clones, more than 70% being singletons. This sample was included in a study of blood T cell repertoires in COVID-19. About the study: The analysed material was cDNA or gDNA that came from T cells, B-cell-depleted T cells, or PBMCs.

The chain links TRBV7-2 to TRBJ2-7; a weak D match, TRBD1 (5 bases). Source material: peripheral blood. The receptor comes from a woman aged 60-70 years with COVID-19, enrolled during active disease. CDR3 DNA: TGTGCCAGCAGCCCCCGACAGAGTTACGAGCAGTACTTC. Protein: CASSPRQSYEQYF.